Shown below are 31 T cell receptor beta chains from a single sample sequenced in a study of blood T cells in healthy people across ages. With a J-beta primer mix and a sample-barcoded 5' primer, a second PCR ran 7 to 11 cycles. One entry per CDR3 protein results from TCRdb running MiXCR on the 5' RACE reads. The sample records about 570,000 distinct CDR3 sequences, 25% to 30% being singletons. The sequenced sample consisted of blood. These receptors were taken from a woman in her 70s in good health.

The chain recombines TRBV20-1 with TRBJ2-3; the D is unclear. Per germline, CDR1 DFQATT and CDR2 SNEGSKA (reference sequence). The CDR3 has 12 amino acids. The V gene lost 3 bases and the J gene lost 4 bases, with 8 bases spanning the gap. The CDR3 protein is CSASDFADTQYF. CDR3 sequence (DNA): TGCAGTGCTAGTGACTTTGCAGATACGCAGTATTTT.

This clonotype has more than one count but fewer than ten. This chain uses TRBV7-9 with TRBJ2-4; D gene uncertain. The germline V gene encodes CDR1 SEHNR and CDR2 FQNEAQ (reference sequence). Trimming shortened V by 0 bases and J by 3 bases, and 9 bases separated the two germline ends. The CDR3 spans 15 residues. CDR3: CASSLAGWGKNIQYF. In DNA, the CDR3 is TGTGCCAGCAGCTTAGCGGGTTGGGGCAAAAACATTCAGTACTTC.

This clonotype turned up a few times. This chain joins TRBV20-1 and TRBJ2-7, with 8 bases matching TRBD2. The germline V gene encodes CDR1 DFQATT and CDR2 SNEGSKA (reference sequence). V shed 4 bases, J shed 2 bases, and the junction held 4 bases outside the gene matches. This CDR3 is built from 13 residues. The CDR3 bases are TGCAGTGCTACGGGGGGGCCTACCTACGAGCAGTACTTC. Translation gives CSATGGPTYEQYF.

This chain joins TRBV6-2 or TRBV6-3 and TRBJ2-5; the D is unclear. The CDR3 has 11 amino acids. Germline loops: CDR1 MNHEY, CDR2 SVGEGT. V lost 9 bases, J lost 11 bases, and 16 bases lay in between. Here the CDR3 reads CASTNVVEQYF. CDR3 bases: TGTGCCAGTACAAACGTGGTGGAGCAGTACTTC.

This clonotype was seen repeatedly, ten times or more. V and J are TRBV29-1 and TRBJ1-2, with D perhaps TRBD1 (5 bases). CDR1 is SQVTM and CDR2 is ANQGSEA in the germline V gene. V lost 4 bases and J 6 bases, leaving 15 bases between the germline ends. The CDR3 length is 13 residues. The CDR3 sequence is CSVGGEGVNGYTF. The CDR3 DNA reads TGCAGCGTTGGGGGAGAAGGGGTTAATGGCTACACCTTC.

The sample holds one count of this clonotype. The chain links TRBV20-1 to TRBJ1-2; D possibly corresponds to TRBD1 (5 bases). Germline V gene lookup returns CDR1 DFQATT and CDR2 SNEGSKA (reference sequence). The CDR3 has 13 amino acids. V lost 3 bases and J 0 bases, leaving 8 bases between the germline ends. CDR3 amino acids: CSASPGSNYGYTF. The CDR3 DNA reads TGCAGTGCTAGTCCAGGGTCTAACTATGGCTACACCTTC.

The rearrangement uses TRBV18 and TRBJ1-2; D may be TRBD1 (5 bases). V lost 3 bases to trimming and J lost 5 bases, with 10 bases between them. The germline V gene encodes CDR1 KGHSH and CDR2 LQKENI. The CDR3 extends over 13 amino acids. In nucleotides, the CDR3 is TGTGCCAGCTCACCGGCAGGGCGGTATGGCTACACCTTC. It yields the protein CASSPAGRYGYTF.

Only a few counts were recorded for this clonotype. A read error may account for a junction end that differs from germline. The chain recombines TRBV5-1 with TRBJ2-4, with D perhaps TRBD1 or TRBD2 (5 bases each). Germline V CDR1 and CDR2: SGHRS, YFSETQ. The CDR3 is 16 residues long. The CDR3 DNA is TGCGCCAGCAGCTTGGATTCAGGGACGGTCAAAAACATTCAGCACTTC. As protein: CASSLDSGTVKNIQHF.

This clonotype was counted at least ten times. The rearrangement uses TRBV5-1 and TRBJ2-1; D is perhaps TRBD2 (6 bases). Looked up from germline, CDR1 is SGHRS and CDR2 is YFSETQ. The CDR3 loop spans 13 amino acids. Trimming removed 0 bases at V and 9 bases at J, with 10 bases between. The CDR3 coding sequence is TGCGCCAGCAGCTTGGAGTGGGGGGTTGAGCAGTTCTTC. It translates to CASSLEWGVEQFF.

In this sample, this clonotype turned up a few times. The CDR3 spells CASSERLVGDTQYF. The DNA for the CDR3 is TGTGCCAGCAGTGAACGACTAGTCGGGGATACGCAGTATTTT. This chain uses TRBV2 with TRBJ2-3, with D maybe TRBD2 (6 bases). V lost 2 bases to trimming and J lost 6 bases, with 12 bases between them. This CDR3 is 14 amino acids long. Looked up from germline, CDR1 is SNHLY and CDR2 is FYNNEI.

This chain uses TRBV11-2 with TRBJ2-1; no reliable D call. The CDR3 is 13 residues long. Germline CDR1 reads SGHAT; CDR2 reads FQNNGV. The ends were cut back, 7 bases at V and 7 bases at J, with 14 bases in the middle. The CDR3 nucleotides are TGTGCCAGCACGTTCCAACTTCATAATGAGCAGTTCTTC. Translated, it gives CASTFQLHNEQFF.

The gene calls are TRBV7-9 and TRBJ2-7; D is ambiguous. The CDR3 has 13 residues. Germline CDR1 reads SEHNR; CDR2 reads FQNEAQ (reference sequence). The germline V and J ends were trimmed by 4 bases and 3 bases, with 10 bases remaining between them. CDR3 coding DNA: TGTGCCAGCAGCTCACAAAACAACTACGAGCAGTACTTC. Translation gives CASSSQNNYEQYF.

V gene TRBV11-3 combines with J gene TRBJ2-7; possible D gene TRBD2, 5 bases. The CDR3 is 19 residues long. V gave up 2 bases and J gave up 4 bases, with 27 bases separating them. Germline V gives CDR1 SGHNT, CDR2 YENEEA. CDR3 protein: CASSLRTRGIRTVFYEQYF. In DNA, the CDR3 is TGTGCCAGCAGCTTACGCACGAGAGGGATCAGGACCGTATTTTACGAGCAGTACTTC.

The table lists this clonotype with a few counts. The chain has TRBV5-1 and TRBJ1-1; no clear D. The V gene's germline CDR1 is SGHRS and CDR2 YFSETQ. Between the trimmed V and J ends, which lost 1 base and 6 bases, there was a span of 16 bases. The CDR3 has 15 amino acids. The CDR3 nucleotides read TGCGCCAGCAGCTTGCGTCCGGGTACGTACGCTGAAGCTTTCTTT. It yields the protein CASSLRPGTYAEAFF.

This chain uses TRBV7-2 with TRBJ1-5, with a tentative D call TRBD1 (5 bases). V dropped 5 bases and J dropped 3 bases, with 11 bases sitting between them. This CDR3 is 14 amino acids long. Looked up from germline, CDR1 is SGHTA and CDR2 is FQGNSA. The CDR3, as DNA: TGTGCCAGCAGCCCCCAGGGAGACAATCAGCCCCAGCATTTT. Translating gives CASSPQGDNQPQHF.

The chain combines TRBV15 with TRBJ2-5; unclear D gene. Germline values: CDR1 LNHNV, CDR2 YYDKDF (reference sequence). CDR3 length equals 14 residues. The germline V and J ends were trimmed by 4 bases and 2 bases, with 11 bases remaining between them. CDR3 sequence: CATSKRPRQETQYF. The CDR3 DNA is TGTGCCACCAGCAAACGACCCAGGCAAGAGACCCAGTACTTC.

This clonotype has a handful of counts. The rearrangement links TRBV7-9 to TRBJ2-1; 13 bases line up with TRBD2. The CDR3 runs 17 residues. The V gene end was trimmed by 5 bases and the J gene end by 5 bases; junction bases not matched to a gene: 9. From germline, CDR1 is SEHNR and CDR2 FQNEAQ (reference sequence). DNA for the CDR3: TGTGCCAGCAGCCCCCACACGGGACTAGCGGGGCACAATGAGCAGTTCTTC. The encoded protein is CASSPHTGLAGHNEQFF.

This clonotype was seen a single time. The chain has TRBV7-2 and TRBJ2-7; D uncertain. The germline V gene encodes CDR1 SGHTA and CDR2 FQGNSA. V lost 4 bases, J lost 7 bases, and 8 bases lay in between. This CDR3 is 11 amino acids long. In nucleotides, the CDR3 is TGTGCCAGCAGCTCCCACTCAGAGCAGTACTTC. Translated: CASSSHSEQYF.

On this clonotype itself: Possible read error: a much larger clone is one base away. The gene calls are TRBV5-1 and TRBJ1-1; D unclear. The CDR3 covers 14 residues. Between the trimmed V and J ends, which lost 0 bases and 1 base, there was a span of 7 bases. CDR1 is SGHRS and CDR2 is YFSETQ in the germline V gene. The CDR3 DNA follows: TGCGCCAGCAGCTTGGGAGATCCGAACACTGAAGCTTTCTTT. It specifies CASSLGDPNTEAFF.

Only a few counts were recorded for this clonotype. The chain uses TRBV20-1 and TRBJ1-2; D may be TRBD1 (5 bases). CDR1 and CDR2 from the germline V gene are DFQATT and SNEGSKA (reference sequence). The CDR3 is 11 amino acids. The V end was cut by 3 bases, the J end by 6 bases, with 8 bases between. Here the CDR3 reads CSASEGDGYTF. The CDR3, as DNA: TGCAGTGCTAGTGAAGGGGATGGCTACACCTTC.

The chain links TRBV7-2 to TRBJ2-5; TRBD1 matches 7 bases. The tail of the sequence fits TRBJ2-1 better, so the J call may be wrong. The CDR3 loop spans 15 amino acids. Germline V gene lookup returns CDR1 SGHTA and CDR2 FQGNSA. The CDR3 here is CASSTTGEINNEQFF. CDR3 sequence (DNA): TGTGCCAGCAGTACAACAGGGGAAATAAATAATGAGCAGTTCTTC.

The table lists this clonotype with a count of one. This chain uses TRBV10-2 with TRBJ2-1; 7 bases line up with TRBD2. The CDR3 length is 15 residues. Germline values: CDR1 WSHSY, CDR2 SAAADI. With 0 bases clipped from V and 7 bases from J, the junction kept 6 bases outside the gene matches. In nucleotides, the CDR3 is TGCGCCAGCAGTGAGTCCGGACTAGTTGGGAATGAGCAGTTCTTC. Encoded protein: CASSESGLVGNEQFF.

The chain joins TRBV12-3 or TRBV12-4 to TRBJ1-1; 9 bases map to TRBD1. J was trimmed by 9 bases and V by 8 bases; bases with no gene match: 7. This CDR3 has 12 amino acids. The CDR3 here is CASGGGQGKAFF. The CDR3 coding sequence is TGTGCCAGCGGGGGGGGACAGGGTAAAGCTTTCTTT.

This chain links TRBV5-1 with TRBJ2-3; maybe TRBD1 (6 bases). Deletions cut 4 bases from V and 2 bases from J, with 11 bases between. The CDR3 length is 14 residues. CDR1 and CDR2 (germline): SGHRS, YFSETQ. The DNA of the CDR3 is TGCGCCAGCAGCACCGGACAGCCCACAGATACGCAGTATTTT. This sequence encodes CASSTGQPTDTQYF.

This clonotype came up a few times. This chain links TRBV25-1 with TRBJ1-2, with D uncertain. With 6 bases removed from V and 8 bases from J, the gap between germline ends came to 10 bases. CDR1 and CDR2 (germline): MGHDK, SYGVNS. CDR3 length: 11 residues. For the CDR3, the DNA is TGTGCCAGCAGGCAGGACGGAGGCTACACCTTC. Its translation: CASRQDGGYTF.

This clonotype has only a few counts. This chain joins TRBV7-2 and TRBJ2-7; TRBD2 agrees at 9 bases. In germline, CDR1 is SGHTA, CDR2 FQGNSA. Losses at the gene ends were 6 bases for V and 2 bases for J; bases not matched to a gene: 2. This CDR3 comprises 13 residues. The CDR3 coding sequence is TGTGCCAGCAGGACTAGCGGAACCTACGAGCAGTACTTC. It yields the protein CASRTSGTYEQYF.

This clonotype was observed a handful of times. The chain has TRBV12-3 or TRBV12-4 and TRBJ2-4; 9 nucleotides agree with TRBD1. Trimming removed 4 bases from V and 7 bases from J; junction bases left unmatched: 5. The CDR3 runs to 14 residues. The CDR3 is CASSSPGTGNIQYF. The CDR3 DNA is TGTGCCAGCAGTTCCCCCGGGACAGGGAACATTCAGTACTTC.

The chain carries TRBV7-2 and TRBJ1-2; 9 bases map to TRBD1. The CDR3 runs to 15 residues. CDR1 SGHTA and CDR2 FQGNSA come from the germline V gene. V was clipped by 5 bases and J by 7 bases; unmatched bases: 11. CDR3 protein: CASSPHTGGAGGYTF. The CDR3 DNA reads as TGTGCCAGCAGCCCCCACACAGGGGGCGCCGGTGGCTACACCTTC.

The CDR3 DNA is TGTGCCAGCAGTGAAAGGGGGACGTACACTGAAGCTTTCTTT. Amino acid sequence: CASSERGTYTEAFF. The chain uses TRBV2 and TRBJ1-1; TRBD1 might be the D (6 bases). Germline V gene lookup returns CDR1 SNHLY and CDR2 FYNNEI. CDR3 length: 14 amino acids. The V and J ends lost 2 bases and 3 bases respectively, with 10 bases between them.

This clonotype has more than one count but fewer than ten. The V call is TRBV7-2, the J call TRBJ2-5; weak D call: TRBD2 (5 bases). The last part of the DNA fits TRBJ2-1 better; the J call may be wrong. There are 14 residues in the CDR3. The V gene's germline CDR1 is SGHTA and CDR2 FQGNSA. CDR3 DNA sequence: TGTGCCAGCAGCCCGAATCCTTTGTTGGGGAGGCAGTTCTTC. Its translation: CASSPNPLLGRQFF.

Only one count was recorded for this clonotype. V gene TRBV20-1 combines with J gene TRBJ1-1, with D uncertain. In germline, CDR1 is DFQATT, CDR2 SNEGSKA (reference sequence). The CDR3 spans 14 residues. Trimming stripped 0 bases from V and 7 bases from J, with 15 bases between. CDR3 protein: CSARDGRFQSEAFF. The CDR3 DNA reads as TGCAGTGCTAGAGATGGGCGCTTCCAAAGTGAAGCTTTCTTT.